This TCR beta chain was sequenced during a study of blood T cell repertoires in COVID-19 (dated by TCRdb to the early 2020s). Regarding the study in general: The collaborator samples originated in the United States, Italy and Spain and spanned the acute and convalescent phases of COVID-19. Where HLA class I and class II types were available, the types were taken from metadata supplied by the sample provider, not from assay-based typing. The dataset comprised deeply sampled blood TCRbeta repertoires from subjects exposed to, actively infected with, or recovered from COVID-19. Nearly every sample came with metadata listing a de-identified subject ID, COVID-19 status, age in years and sex. The repertoires were released in a freely available public database intended as a resource for research on the immune response to SARS-CoV-2. The samples were drawn from the first 160 participants of the ongoing ImmuneRACE study and from 950 to 1,500 subjects provided by 6 global collaborators. The material from the prospective study consisted of cDNA or gDNA derived from T cells, B-cell-depleted T cells, or PBMCs.

Relative to germline, V is 5 bases shorter and J is 3 bases shorter, with 10 bases between their ends. From its cysteine to its phenylalanine, the CDR3 spans 13 amino acids. Only the CDR3 DNA is retained, 39 bases long and in frame from the first base. From the germline V gene, CDR1 is MNHEY and CDR2 is SVGAGI. TCRbeta CDR3 regions were amplified from genomic DNA using the immunoSEQ Assay, a bias-controlled multiplex PCR. The source study handled its data this way. Within the assay, amplification of reference gene primers was used to estimate how many nucleated cells each sample contained. Sequence reads were collapsed and filtered to measure the absolute abundance of every unique TCRbeta CDR3 rearrangement. For each sample, productive Simpson clonality was calculated as the square root of Simpson's diversity index over productive rearrangements. Not all clones reach the TCRdb copy of this immuneACCESS table, which keeps in-frame sequences only. Checked studies attribute under half of the gap to unresolved V genes and leave the rest unexplained. The D gene and trimming were derived from the DNA, and the V and J assignments and clone size from that table. The sample has about 37,000 clones on record, 80% of them singletons. Of the sample, roughly an eighth falls within the top ten clones.

Whole blood was collected in K2EDTA tubes by collaborating institutions according to the institutions' own protocols. Collaborator samples were shipped for TCRbeta analysis as frozen whole blood, isolated PBMCs, or DNA extracted from either sample type. This clone was seen a handful of times. The target of this receptor is not known. There are no base qualities to consult, and no much larger clone falls within one base. The paper's findings and limits, for the study overall: Clinical and demographic metadata were provided uncurated, with the amount varying by source and participant.

Sequencing used peripheral blood. The rearranged segments are TRBV6-5 and TRBJ1-1; a weak D assignment points to TRBD1 (5 bases agree). The receptor was isolated from a woman aged 70-85 years with acute or convalescent COVID-19. The DNA is TGTGCCAGCAGTCTAGGGGCCCACACTGAAGCTTTCTTT. Its amino acids are CASSLGAHTEAFF.